This is a list of T cell receptor beta chains from one sample in a study of spatial heterogeneity in lung cancer. Via MiXCR, TCRdb re-called the 5' RACE reads, giving one row per CDR3 protein. The sample consists of tens of thousands of distinct CDR3 sequences, approximately 20% of them appearing once. Here the sequenced sample was PBMCs, taken at surgery. These receptor sequences come from a male donor with early-stage non-small cell lung cancer. CDR3s include the opening cysteine and the closing phenylalanine or tryptophan. The D gene is left open where the match is weak. Clone size is shown for a subset of rows, as once, few, many or a class of expanded clone.

j_gene	d_gene	v_gene	abundance	CDR3nt	CDR3aa
TRBJ2-1	TRBD1	TRBV6-5	NA	TGTGCCAGCAGTTACTCCGGGACAGGGGTTAACAATGAGCAGTTCTTC	CASSYSGTGVNNEQFF
TRBJ2-6	NA	TRBV9	NA	TGTGCCAGCTACTCTGGGGCCAACGTCCTGACTTTC	CASYSGANVLTF
TRBJ2-3	TRBD1	TRBV3-1	many	TGTGCCAGCAGCCAGCGGGGACAGGGGGCCGGAGATACGCAGTATTTT	CASSQRGQGAGDTQYF
TRBJ2-7	NA	TRBV6-5	NA	TGTGCCAGCAGTTACTCGCGGCGAAAAGGAGGAGGCTACGAGCAGTACTTC	CASSYSRRKGGGYEQYF
TRBJ1-5	NA	TRBV4-1	NA	TGCGCCAGCAGCCAAGAGGAGGATCAGCCCCAGCATTTT	CASSQEEDQPQHF
TRBJ2-7	TRBD1	TRBV3-1	NA	TGTGCCAGCAGCCCGACAGGGGGCAAAAGTTCCGAGCAGTACTTC	CASSPTGGKSSEQYF
TRBJ2-7	TRBD1	TRBV4-1	few	TGCGCCAGCAGCCCCGGGACAGGGGGCGAGCAGTACTTC	CASSPGTGGEQYF
TRBJ1-5	NA	TRBV10-2	NA	TGCGCCAGCACCCAGGGTTCGGGGCAGCCCCAGCATTTT	CASTQGSGQPQHF
TRBJ2-2	NA	TRBV20-1	few	TGCAGTGTTTCAGGAAACACCGGGGAGCTGTTTTTT	CSVSGNTGELFF
TRBJ1-4	TRBD1	TRBV18	few	TGTGCCAGCTCACCGGGAGGGACAGCAACTAATGAAAAACTGTTTTTT	CASSPGGTATNEKLFF
TRBJ1-3	NA	TRBV9	NA	TGTGCCAGCAGCGTAGACAGCGGGAACTCTGGAAACACCATATATTTT	CASSVDSGNSGNTIYF
TRBJ2-5	TRBD2	TRBV28	NA	TGTGCCAGCATCGATAGCGGGAGCAGGGAGACCCAGTACTTC	CASIDSGSRETQYF
TRBJ2-7	TRBD1	TRBV7-9	NA	TGTGCCAGCAGCTTGAGTGGGGACAGGGTCTACGAGCAGTACTTC	CASSLSGDRVYEQYF
TRBJ2-7	TRBD2	TRBV5-6	few	TGTGCCAGCAGCGCCGGACTAGCGCGTACCTACGAGCAGTACTTC	CASSAGLARTYEQYF
TRBJ2-3	TRBD2	TRBV27	many	TGTGCCAGCAGTTCGCCAGCCGGGACTAGCGGAAGCACAGATACGCAGTATTTT	CASSSPAGTSGSTDTQYF
TRBJ1-4	TRBD1	TRBV20-1	NA	TGCAGTGCTAGACAGGGGGCGGGAACTAATGAAAAACTGTTTTTT	CSARQGAGTNEKLFF
TRBJ2-7	NA	TRBV11-2	many	TGTGCCAGCAGCCCTGTCGCCTACGAGCAGTACTTC	CASSPVAYEQYF
TRBJ2-1	NA	TRBV9	few	TGTGCCAGCAGCAACCGGGACACTTACAATGAGCAGTTCTTC	CASSNRDTYNEQFF
TRBJ1-3	NA	TRBV6-5	many	TGTGCCAGCAGTCTCAGCGTCTCTGGAAACACCATATATTTT	CASSLSVSGNTIYF
TRBJ2-7	NA	TRBV2	NA	TGTGCCAGCAGTGATCCGTCTTTGGAGCAGTACTTC	CASSDPSLEQYF
TRBJ2-7	TRBD1	TRBV14	NA	TGTGCCAGCAGCCGGACAGGGGGCGCGATACCCTACGAGCAGTACTTC	CASSRTGGAIPYEQYF
TRBJ2-5	TRBD2	TRBV10-2	NA	TGCGCCAGCCTACTAGCGGGGGAAGAGACCCAGTACTTC	CASLLAGEETQYF
TRBJ1-1	TRBD1	TRBV7-9	few	TGTGCCAGCAGTAGCAGGGGGCTAGGAGCTTTCTTT	CASSSRGLGAFF
TRBJ2-1	TRBD2	TRBV12-3/TRBV12-4	few	TGTGCCAGCGCGCATCTAGCGGACAATGAGCAGTTCTTC	CASAHLADNEQFF
TRBJ2-3	TRBD2	TRBV19	NA	TGTGCCAGTTGCGGGAGCGGCACAGATACGCAGTATTTT	CASCGSGTDTQYF
TRBJ2-7	TRBD1	TRBV7-2	NA	TGTGCCAGCAGGACGGACAGGGCGGGCGAGCAGTACTTC	CASRTDRAGEQYF